A single sample is the source of the 4 T cell receptor beta chains below, sequenced in a study of cytomegalovirus exposure and HLA in healthy donors. The PCR contained 60 Vbeta and 13 Jbeta primers. Assay used: immunoSEQ multiplex PCR; TCRdb lists only in-frame clones, some missing. The sample includes 150,000 to 200,000 clones, about 80% of them seen just once. The sample was PBMCs. These receptors all come from a young woman in good health and CMV-seropositive.

The V and J genes are TRBV6-1 and TRBJ1-1; D possibly corresponds to TRBD1 (5 bases). The germline gives CDR1 MNHNS, CDR2 SASEGT. CDR3 length: 11 residues. V was cut by 10 bases and J by 3 bases, with 9 bases left in between. The CDR3 reads CATSRDTEAFF. The CDR3, as DNA: TGTGCCACCAGCAGGGACACTGAAGCTTTCTTT.

The chain recombines TRBV4-1 with TRBJ1-6; D remains unclear. Looked up from germline, CDR1 is MGHRA and CDR2 is YSYEKL. V gave up 0 bases and J gave up 8 bases, with 11 bases separating them. The CDR3 has 15 amino acids. CDR3 amino acids: CASSQDLGNHSPLHF. CDR3 coding DNA: TGCGCCAGCAGCCAAGACTTGGGCAACCATTCACCCCTCCACTTT.

The V call is TRBV27, the J call TRBJ1-4, with D unresolved. This CDR3 has 16 amino acids. V gave up 3 bases and J gave up 1 base, with 12 bases separating them. The germline V gene has CDR1 MNHEY and CDR2 SMNVEV (reference sequence). CDR3 nucleotide sequence: TGTGCCAGCAGTTTCGGGGTCGGCCGAACTAATGAAAAACTGTTTTTT. It translates to CASSFGVGRTNEKLFF.

The CDR3 spells CSAEGLAGETQYF. The CDR3 bases are TGCAGCGCCGAAGGACTAGCAGGAGAGACCCAGTACTTC. The J gene is TRBJ2-5, the V gene TRBV29-1, with TRBD2 identical over 8 bases. The CDR3 spans 13 residues. Trimming removed 7 bases from V and 4 bases from J; junction bases left unmatched: 8. Germline-derived CDR1 and CDR2 are SQVTM and ANQGSEA.